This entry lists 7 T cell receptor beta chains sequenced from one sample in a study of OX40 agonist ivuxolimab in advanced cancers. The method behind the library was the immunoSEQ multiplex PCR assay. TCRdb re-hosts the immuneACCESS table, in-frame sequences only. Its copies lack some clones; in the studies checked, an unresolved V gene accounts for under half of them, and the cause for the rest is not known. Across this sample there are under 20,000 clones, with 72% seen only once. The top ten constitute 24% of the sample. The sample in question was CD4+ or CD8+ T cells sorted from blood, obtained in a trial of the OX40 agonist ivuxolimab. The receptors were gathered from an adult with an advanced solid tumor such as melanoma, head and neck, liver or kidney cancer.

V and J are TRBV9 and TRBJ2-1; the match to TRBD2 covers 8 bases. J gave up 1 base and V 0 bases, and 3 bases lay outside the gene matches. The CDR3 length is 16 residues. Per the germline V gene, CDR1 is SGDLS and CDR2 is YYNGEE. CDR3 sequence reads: CASSVEPGGSYNEQFF. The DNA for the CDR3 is TGTGCCAGCAGCGTAGAACCGGGGGGGTCCTACAATGAGCAGTTCTTC.

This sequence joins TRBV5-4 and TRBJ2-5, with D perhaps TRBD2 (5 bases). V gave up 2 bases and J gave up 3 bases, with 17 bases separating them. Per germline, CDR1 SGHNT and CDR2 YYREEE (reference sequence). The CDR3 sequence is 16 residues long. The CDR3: CASSFPQLMGEETQYF. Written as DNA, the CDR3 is TGTGCCAGCAGCTTCCCGCAATTGATGGGAGAAGAGACCCAGTACTTC.

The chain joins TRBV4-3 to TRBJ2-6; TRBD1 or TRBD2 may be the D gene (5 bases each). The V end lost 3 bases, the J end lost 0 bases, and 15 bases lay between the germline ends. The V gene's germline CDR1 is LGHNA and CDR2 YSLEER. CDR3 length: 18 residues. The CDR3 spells CASSQTTGRSSGANVLTF. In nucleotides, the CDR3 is TGCGCCAGCAGCCAGACTACGGGACGGTCCTCTGGGGCCAACGTCCTGACTTTC.

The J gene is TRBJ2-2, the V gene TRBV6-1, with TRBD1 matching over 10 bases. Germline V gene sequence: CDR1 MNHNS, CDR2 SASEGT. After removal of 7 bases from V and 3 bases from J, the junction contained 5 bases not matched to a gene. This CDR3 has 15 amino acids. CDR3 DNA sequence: TGTGCCAGCATCCGCGGGACAGGGGACACCGGGGAGCTGTTTTTT. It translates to CASIRGTGDTGELFF.

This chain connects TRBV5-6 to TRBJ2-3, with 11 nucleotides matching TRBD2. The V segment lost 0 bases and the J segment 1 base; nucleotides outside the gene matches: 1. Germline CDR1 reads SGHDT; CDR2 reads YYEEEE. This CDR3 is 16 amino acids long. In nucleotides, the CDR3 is TGTGCCAGCAGCTTGGCACTAGCGGGGGGCACAGATACGCAGTATTTT. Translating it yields CASSLALAGGTDTQYF. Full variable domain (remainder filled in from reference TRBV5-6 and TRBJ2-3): DAGVTQSPTHLIKTRGQQVTLRCSPKSGHDTVSWYQQALGQGPQFIFQYYEEEERQRGNFPDRFSGHQFPNYSSELNVNALLLGDSALYLCASSLALAGGTDTQYFGPGTRLTVL.

In DNA, the CDR3 is TGCGCCAGCCGAGAAGGAGGCACTGAAGCTTTCTTT. It yields the protein CASREGGTEAFF. The rearrangement links TRBV5-1 to TRBJ1-1; D gene uncertain. Germline V gene lookup returns CDR1 SGHRS and CDR2 YFSETQ. CDR3 length: 12 residues. With 7 bases removed from V and 4 bases from J, the gap between germline ends came to 11 bases.

The CDR3 bases are TGCGCCAGCAGTTTTGGGGGCTACAATGAGCAGTTCTTC. As protein: CASSFGGYNEQFF. This sequence joins TRBV10-2 and TRBJ2-1; D is perhaps TRBD1 or TRBD2 (5 bases each). The CDR3 runs 13 residues. Trimming took off 5 bases at V and 3 bases at J, with 8 bases between the two ends. From germline, CDR1 is WSHSY and CDR2 SAAADI.